This T cell receptor beta chain was sequenced during a study of T cells in localized non-small cell lung cancer. Only a few counts were recorded for this clone. Germline V lookup: CDR1 SGHNT, CDR2 YENEEA. This CDR3 has 15 amino acids. The J segment lost 5 bases and the V segment lost 5 bases, leaving 9 bases of the junction unmatched. Profiling relied on immunoSEQ multiplex PCR, and the TCRdb table lists in-frame clones only, not all of them. Here the sample spans more than 4,000 clones, 35% to 45% being singletons. This specimen was lung tumor tissue, taken before any cancer treatment. The sequence was collected from a woman aged 35-75 years with stage I lung adenocarcinoma. This sequence joins TRBV11-3 and TRBJ2-7; 10 bases map to TRBD2. The CDR3 spells CASSPRRLAGDEQYF. CDR3 coding DNA: TGTGCCAGCAGCCCAAGGCGGCTAGCGGGAGACGAGCAGTACTTC.